This T cell receptor (beta chain) was profiled in a study of breast tumors, draining lymph nodes, adjacent tissues. Study-wide results and limits: Most tumor T cells seemingly derive from lymph node, then expand in tumor. Tumor TCR diversity was below lymph nodes but above nontumor tissue. Tumor and nontumor repertoires were significantly more similar in luminal-like than in basal-like breast cancer.

This clonotype was observed a few times. Its specificity is not known. Samples came from axillary lymph nodes draining the breast cancer. V lost 2 bases and J lost 3, with 25 bases in between. The CDR3 runs to 18 residues. Germline assignment: CDR1 GTSNPN and CDR2 SVGIG (reference sequence). TCRdb reanalysed the multiplex PCR reads using MiXCR and keeps one entry per CDR3 protein. This table holds some 130,000 distinct CDR3 sequences, 21% found once. This receptor was taken from a female donor with breast cancer. Some clones in this sample may be carry-over from other donors' samples. The sequenced sample was axillary lymph node tissue. This chain uses TRBV30 with TRBJ2-5; either TRBD1 or TRBD2 may fit D (5 bases each). CDR3 residues: CAWSFTGAPAGPKETQYF. The DNA of the CDR3 is TGTGCCTGGAGTTTCACCGGGGCGCCCGCTGGGCCGAAAGAGACCCAGTACTTC.